Listed here are 25 T cell receptor beta chains from one sample, sequenced in a study of spatial heterogeneity in lung cancer. TCRdb itself ran the 5' RACE reads through MiXCR, one entry per CDR3 protein. The sample has 3,500 to 4,500 distinct CDR3 sequences; 6% to 7% are singletons. The time point: sample taken at primary tumor resection. Findings and limits, study-wide: Counts that tracked tumor mutation counts were those of expanded intratumoral alpha and beta TCRs.

These receptors have no known antigen. Material: lung tumor tissue, obtained at surgery. These receptors all stem from a male donor with early-stage non-small cell lung cancer.

By share of the sample, this clonotype is medium-sized (0.01 to 0.1%). The CDR3 DNA reads TGCGCCAGCAGCTTGCTAGCGGGGGTCCAAGAGACCCAGTACTTC. Protein product: CASSLLAGVQETQYF. The chain employs TRBV5-1 and TRBJ2-5, with 10 bases fitting TRBD2. Germline assignment: CDR1 SGHRS and CDR2 YFSETQ. CDR3 size: 15 residues. J gave up 1 base and V 1 base, and 1 base lay outside the gene matches.

This clonotype was found many times. The rearrangement joins TRBV29-1 to TRBJ2-5, with 10 bases matching TRBD2. With 4 bases clipped from V and 5 bases from J, the junction kept 16 bases outside the gene matches. The CDR3 contains 17 residues. Germline V CDR1 and CDR2: SQVTM, ANQGSEA. The CDR3 spells CSVGGLAGALGSETQYF. CDR3 sequence (DNA): TGCAGCGTTGGAGGTCTAGCGGGAGCCCTCGGTTCGGAGACCCAGTACTTC.

The chain is built from TRBV7-6 and TRBJ1-1; possibly TRBD1 for D (6 bases). CDR1 is SGHVS, CDR2 FNYEAQ, per germline. The CDR3 sequence is 12 residues long. V was pared by 4 bases and J by 12 bases, with 15 bases between. The CDR3 region has the DNA TGTGCCAGCAGCTCCGATGGGGGGCATCCTTTCTTT. This sequence encodes CASSSDGGHPFF.

This clonotype appeared many times. This chain joins TRBV5-1 and TRBJ2-1, with 9 bases matching TRBD2. With 4 bases clipped from V and 0 bases from J, the junction kept 8 bases outside the gene matches. Germline lookup yields CDR1 SGHRS and CDR2 YFSETQ. This CDR3 spans 17 amino acids. This chain's CDR3 is CASSPRSSGSSYNEQFF. In nucleotides, the CDR3 is TGCGCCAGCAGCCCGCGGAGTAGCGGGAGCTCCTACAATGAGCAGTTCTTC. Full variable domain (rest looked up from reference TRBV5-1 and TRBJ2-1): KAGVTQTPRYLIKTRGQQVTLSCSPISGHRSVSWYQQTPGQGLQFLFEYFSETQRNKGNFPGRFSGRQFSNSRSEMNVSTLELGDSALYLCASSPRSSGSSYNEQFFGPGTRLTVL.

This clonotype was seen at least ten times. The chain recombines TRBV29-1 with TRBJ2-1, with 8 positions matching TRBD2. J lost 4 bases, V lost 4 bases, and 12 bases had no gene match. The CDR3 runs 16 residues. Germline V lookup: CDR1 SQVTM, CDR2 ANQGSEA. The CDR3 sequence is CSVVPPRTSKYNEQFF. CDR3 coding DNA: TGCAGCGTTGTGCCCCCCCGGACTAGCAAATACAATGAGCAGTTCTTC.

This clonotype is labeled medium-sized (0.01 to 0.1%). The rearrangement uses TRBV20-1 and TRBJ1-1, with D unclear. Germline V gene sequence: CDR1 DFQATT, CDR2 SNEGSKA (reference sequence). The CDR3 spans 13 residues. The V end lost 3 bases, the J end lost 2 bases, and 10 bases lay between the germline ends. This CDR3 is CSASLRLNTEAFF. In DNA form, the CDR3 reads TGCAGTGCTAGTCTCCGCCTCAACACTGAAGCTTTCTTT.

This clonotype is labeled medium-sized. The rearrangement uses TRBV6-2 or TRBV6-3 and TRBJ2-5, with 7 bases that match TRBD2. The germline V gene encodes CDR1 MNHEY and CDR2 SVGEGT. The CDR3 loop spans 16 amino acids. The junction had 15 bases not matched to a gene; V was cut back by 6 bases and J by 5 bases. The CDR3 DNA reads TGTGCCAGCAGCCCTGGTTCGAGCGGGGTTATGGAGACCCAGTACTTC. This codes for CASSPGSSGVMETQYF.

By share of the sample, this clonotype is medium-sized (0.01 to 0.1%). The chain recombines TRBV6-5 with TRBJ2-5, with 8 nucleotides matching TRBD2. Trimming cost V 6 bases and J 9 bases; bases outside gene matches: 15. Germline CDR1 is MNHEY and CDR2 is SVGAGI. The CDR3 is made up of 15 amino acids. The CDR3 here is CASSPLSGGELSQYF. CDR3 DNA: TGTGCCAGCAGCCCCCTTTCGGGGGGGGAACTTTCCCAGTACTTC.

The chain employs TRBV5-1 and TRBJ2-7; maybe TRBD2 (5 bases). From germline, CDR1 is SGHRS and CDR2 YFSETQ. The CDR3 runs 15 residues. Trimming stripped 5 bases from V and 5 bases from J, with 20 bases between. The CDR3 DNA reads TGCGCCAGCAGTTACGCGGGCCGAGGTGTCGACGAGCAGTACTTC. It codes for CASSYAGRGVDEQYF.

Ten or more counts support this clonotype. The V and J genes are TRBV2 and TRBJ1-5; the D is unclear. The CDR3 runs 14 residues. Germline V CDR1 and CDR2: SNHLY, FYNNEI. The ends were cut back, 7 bases at V and 3 bases at J, with 13 bases in the middle. CDR3: CASTTQDPNQPQHF. CDR3 sequence (DNA): TGTGCCAGCACCACCCAGGACCCCAATCAGCCCCAGCATTTT. Full variable domain (remainder filled in from reference TRBV2 and TRBJ1-5): EPEVTQTPSHQVTQMGQEVILRCVPISNHLYFYWYRQILGQKVEFLVSFYNNEISEKSEIFDDQFSVERPDGSNFTLKIRSTKLEDSAMYFCASTTQDPNQPQHFGDGTRLSIL.

By its share, this clonotype is medium-sized (0.01 to 0.1%). This chain connects TRBV7-6 to TRBJ2-3; 7 nucleotides agree with TRBD1. This CDR3 contains 18 residues. The V gene end was trimmed by 5 bases and the J gene end by 5 bases; junction bases not matched to a gene: 19. Germline CDR1 SGHVS, CDR2 FNYEAQ. CDR3 coding DNA: TGTGCCAGCAGCCCGAATATCGAAACAGGGGCCTGGGTAGATACGCAGTATTTT. Its protein product is CASSPNIETGAWVDTQYF. Combining the CDR3 with reference TRBV7-6 and TRBJ2-3 gives the whole variable domain GAGVSQSPRYKVTKRGQDVALRCDPISGHVSLYWYRQALGQGPEFLTYFNYEAQQDKSGLPNDRFSAERPEGSISTLTIQRTEQRDSAMYRCASSPNIETGAWVDTQYFGPGTRLTVL.

By its share, this clonotype is medium-sized. V and J are TRBV20-1 and TRBJ2-3; 7 bases map to TRBD1. CDR3 size: 14 residues. Germline CDR1 is DFQATT and CDR2 is SNEGSKA (reference sequence). Unmatched junction bases numbered 4, after V lost 4 bases and J lost 0 bases. The CDR3, as DNA: TGCAGTGCTAAGGGACAGCGGAGCACAGATACGCAGTATTTT. Protein product: CSAKGQRSTDTQYF.

This clonotype occurred many times. V usage is TRBV12-3 or TRBV12-4 and J usage is TRBJ1-5; D is perhaps TRBD1 (5 bases). With 4 bases removed from V and 0 bases from J, the gap between germline ends came to 19 bases. The CDR3 contains 18 residues. The chain's CDR3 is CASSSLGLALYSNQPQHF. The CDR3 DNA follows: TGTGCCAGCAGTTCTCTGGGGCTGGCCCTATATAGCAATCAGCCCCAGCATTTT.

In its sample, this clonotype is medium-sized. This CDR3 is CASSLGTGVRTGELFF. The DNA for the CDR3 is TGTGCCAGCAGCTTAGGGACAGGGGTACGCACCGGGGAGCTGTTTTTT. V is TRBV7-2 and J is TRBJ2-2, with TRBD1 matching over 9 bases. Unmatched junction bases numbered 4, after V lost 1 base and J lost 4 bases. The length of the CDR3 is 16 residues. The V gene's germline CDR1 is SGHTA and CDR2 FQGNSA.

In its sample, this clonotype is medium-sized. The chain joins TRBV13 to TRBJ2-3, with 8 bases aligning to TRBD2. The CDR3 runs to 18 residues. The germline V gene encodes CDR1 PRHDT and CDR2 FYEKMQ (reference sequence). Losses at the gene ends were 4 bases for V and 0 bases for J; bases not matched to a gene: 12. The CDR3 spells CASSSSYGTSGSTDTQYF. The CDR3 region has the DNA TGTGCCAGCAGCTCGTCCTACGGTACTAGCGGCAGCACAGATACGCAGTATTTT.

Within the sample, this clonotype is medium-sized. This sequence joins TRBV9 and TRBJ2-5; 11 nucleotides match TRBD2. Germline values: CDR1 SGDLS, CDR2 YYNGEE. The CDR3 covers 16 residues. Trimming removed 4 bases from V and 3 bases from J; junction bases left unmatched: 8. In DNA, the CDR3 is TGTGCCAGCAGCACAGATAGCGGGGGGGCCGAAGAGACCCAGTACTTC. This translates into CASSTDSGGAEETQYF.

The V call is TRBV6-5, the J call TRBJ1-1, with D possibly TRBD1 on 5 matching bases. This CDR3 is built from 14 residues. Germline lookup yields CDR1 MNHEY and CDR2 SVGAGI. Trimming removed 1 base from V and 0 bases from J, with 6 bases in between. CDR3 residues: CASSYWGMNTEAFF. CDR3 bases: TGTGCCAGCAGTTACTGGGGGATGAACACTGAAGCTTTCTTT.

By share, this clonotype ranks as medium-sized (0.01 to 0.1%). This chain links TRBV6-4 with TRBJ2-2; D is possibly TRBD1 or TRBD2 (5 bases each). The CDR3 is 14 residues long. The V end lost 2 bases, the J end lost 3 bases, and 7 bases lay between the germline ends. Germline V gene lookup returns CDR1 MRHNA and CDR2 SNTAGT. The CDR3 coding sequence is TGTGCCAGCAGTGACGGGGGAGACACCGGGGAGCTGTTTTTT. It specifies CASSDGGDTGELFF.

This clonotype is labeled medium-sized. V usage is TRBV27 and J usage is TRBJ1-5; D ambiguous. Germline-derived CDR1 and CDR2 are MNHEY and SMNVEV (reference sequence). CDR3 size: 13 residues. Trimming left V 6 bases short and J 0 bases short, with 6 bases between. Here the CDR3 DNA reads TGTGCCAGCAGGAACTATAGCAATCAGCCCCAGCATTTT. Protein: CASRNYSNQPQHF.

Relative to its sample, this clonotype is medium-sized (0.01 to 0.1%). The chain joins TRBV6-6 to TRBJ2-7, with a weak D call TRBD2 (5 bases). The CDR3 runs to 11 residues. The V end was cut by 4 bases, the J end by 9 bases, with 10 bases between. Germline CDR1 reads MNHNY; CDR2 reads SVGAGI (reference sequence). The CDR3 nucleotides read TGTGCCAGCAGTTTGGGAGTCCCGCAGTACTTC. Its protein product is CASSLGVPQYF.

This clonotype occurred many times. The genes are TRBV29-1 and TRBJ1-1; D gene unclear. CDR1 and CDR2 from the germline V gene are SQVTM and ANQGSEA. This CDR3 spans 13 amino acids. The ends were cut back, 3 bases at V and 0 bases at J, with 8 bases in the middle. The CDR3 spells CSVDGQMNTEAFF. In DNA, the CDR3 is TGCAGCGTTGATGGGCAGATGAACACTGAAGCTTTCTTT.

Judged by abundance, this clonotype is medium-sized (0.01 to 0.1%). The J gene is TRBJ2-5, the V gene TRBV7-6; TRBD1 might be the D (6 bases). CDR3 length: 15 residues. Germline lookup yields CDR1 SGHVS and CDR2 FNYEAQ. Trimming removed 0 bases from V and 1 base from J, with 9 bases in between. This CDR3 reads CASSLADSFQETQYF. The DNA of the CDR3 is TGTGCCAGCAGCTTAGCGGACAGCTTCCAAGAGACCCAGTACTTC.

The chain joins TRBV10-3 to TRBJ2-7, with 9 bases lining up with TRBD1. Germline-derived CDR1 and CDR2 are ENHRY and SYGVKD. Trimming cost V 6 bases and J 3 bases; bases outside gene matches: 3. The CDR3 sequence is 13 residues long. Here the CDR3 reads CAISRDRDYEQYF. In nucleotides, the CDR3 is TGTGCCATCAGCCGGGACAGGGACTACGAGCAGTACTTC.

By share of the sample, this clonotype is medium-sized. The chain has TRBV7-9 and TRBJ2-2, with a possible D match to TRBD2 (5 bases). This CDR3 has 14 amino acids. Germline V gene sequence: CDR1 SEHNR, CDR2 FQNEAQ (reference sequence). The germline V and J ends were trimmed by 7 bases and 6 bases, with 15 bases remaining between them. Here the CDR3 reads CASTPNSGSGELFF. The CDR3 DNA is TGTGCCAGCACCCCAAATTCGGGATCCGGGGAGCTGTTTTTT.

By share, this clonotype counts as medium-sized (0.01 to 0.1%). The rearrangement links TRBV10-3 to TRBJ2-7; the D is unclear. Per the germline V gene, CDR1 is ENHRY and CDR2 is SYGVKD. This CDR3 is built from 12 residues. The germline V and J ends were trimmed by 0 bases and 4 bases, with 4 bases remaining between them. The CDR3 DNA is TGTGCCATCAGTGAGTCGGGTTACGAGCAGTACTTC. It yields the protein CAISESGYEQYF.